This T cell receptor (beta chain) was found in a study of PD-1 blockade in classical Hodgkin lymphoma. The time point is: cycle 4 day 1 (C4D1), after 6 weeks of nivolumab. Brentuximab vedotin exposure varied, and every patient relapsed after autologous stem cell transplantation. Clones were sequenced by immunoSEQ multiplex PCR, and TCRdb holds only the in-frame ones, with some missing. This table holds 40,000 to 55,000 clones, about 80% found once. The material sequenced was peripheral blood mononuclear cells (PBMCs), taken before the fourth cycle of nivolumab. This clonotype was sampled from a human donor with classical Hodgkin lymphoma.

The CDR3 here is CASSLQQGLYEQYF. CDR3 in DNA: TGTGCCAGCAGCTTACAACAGGGGCTATACGAGCAGTACTTC. The chain joins TRBV11-2 to TRBJ2-7; 7 bases align to TRBD1. The CDR3 has 14 residues. V was clipped by 2 bases and J by 4 bases; unmatched bases: 5. Germline-derived CDR1 and CDR2 are SGHAT and FQNNGV.